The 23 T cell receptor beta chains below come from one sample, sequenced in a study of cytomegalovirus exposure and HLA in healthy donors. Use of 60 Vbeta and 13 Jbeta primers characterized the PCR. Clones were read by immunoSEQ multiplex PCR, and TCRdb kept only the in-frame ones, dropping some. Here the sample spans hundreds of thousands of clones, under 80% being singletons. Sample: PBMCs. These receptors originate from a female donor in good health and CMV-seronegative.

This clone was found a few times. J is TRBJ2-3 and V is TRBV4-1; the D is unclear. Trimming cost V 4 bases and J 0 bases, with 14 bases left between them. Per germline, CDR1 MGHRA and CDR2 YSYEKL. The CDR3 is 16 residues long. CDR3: CASSPGGKVSTDTQYF. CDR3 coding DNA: TGCGCCAGCAGCCCCGGCGGTAAGGTTAGCACAGATACGCAGTATTTT.

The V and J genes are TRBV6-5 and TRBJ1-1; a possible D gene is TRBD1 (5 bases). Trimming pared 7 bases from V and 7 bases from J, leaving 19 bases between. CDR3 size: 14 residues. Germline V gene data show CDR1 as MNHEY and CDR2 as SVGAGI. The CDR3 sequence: CASIPTKGRIEAFF. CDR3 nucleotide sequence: TGTGCCAGCATCCCCACCAAGGGGCGTATTGAAGCTTTCTTT.

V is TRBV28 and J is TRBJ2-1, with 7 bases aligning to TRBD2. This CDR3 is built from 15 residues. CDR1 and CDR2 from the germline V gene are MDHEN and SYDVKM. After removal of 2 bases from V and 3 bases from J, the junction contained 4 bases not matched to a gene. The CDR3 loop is CASSLAGAVYNEQFF. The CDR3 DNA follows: TGTGCCAGCAGTTTAGCGGGAGCAGTCTACAATGAGCAGTTCTTC.

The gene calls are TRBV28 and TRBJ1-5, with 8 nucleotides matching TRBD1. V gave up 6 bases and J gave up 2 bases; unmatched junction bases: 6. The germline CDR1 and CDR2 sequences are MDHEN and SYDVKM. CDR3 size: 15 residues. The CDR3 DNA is TGTGCCAGCAGGGGGGGACAGGCGGGCAATCAGCCCCAGCATTTT. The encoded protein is CASRGGQAGNQPQHF.

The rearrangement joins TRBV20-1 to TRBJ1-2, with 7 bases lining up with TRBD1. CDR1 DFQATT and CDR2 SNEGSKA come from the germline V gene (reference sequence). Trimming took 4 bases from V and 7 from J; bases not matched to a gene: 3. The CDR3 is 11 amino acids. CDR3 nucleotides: TGCAGTGCTACTACAGGGGTTGGCTACACCTTC. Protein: CSATTGVGYTF.

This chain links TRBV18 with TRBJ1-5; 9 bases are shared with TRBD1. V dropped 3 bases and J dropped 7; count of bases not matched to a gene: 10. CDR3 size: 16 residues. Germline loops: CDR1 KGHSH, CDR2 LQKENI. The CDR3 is CASSPATGGEGQPQHF. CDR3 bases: TGTGCCAGCTCACCGGCAACAGGGGGCGAAGGGCAGCCCCAGCATTTT.

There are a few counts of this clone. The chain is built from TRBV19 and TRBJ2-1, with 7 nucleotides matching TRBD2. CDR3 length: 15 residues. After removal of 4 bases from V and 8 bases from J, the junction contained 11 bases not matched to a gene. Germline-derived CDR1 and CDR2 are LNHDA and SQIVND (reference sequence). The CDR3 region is CASSRGAGEVDEQFF. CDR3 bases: TGTGCCAGTAGTAGAGGGGCGGGAGAAGTCGATGAGCAGTTCTTC.

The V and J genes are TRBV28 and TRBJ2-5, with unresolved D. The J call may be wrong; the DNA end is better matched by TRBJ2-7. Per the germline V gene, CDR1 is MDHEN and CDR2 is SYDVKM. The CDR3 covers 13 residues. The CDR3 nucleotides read TGTGCCAGCAGTTCGACTGTCTCCTACGAGCAGTACTTC. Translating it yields CASSSTVSYEQYF.

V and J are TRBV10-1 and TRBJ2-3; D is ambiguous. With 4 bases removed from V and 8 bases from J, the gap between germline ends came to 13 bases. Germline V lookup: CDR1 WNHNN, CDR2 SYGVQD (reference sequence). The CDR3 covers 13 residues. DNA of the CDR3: TGCGCCAGCAGTGGGCCCCAGGCCGGTACGCAGTATTTT. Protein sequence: CASSGPQAGTQYF.

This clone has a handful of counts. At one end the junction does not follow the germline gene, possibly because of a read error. This chain's CDR3 is CSSHLNRAPGGYTF. CDR3 in DNA: TGTTCCAGTCACCTCAACCGGGCCCCAGGGGGCTACACCTTC. The V call is TRBV7-9, the J call TRBJ1-2; D may be TRBD1 (5 bases). This CDR3 is 14 amino acids long. The germline V gene encodes CDR1 SEHNR and CDR2 FQNEAQ (reference sequence).

The CDR3 is CASSSPPSPDNEQFF. DNA of the CDR3: TGTGCCAGCAGCTCACCACCCAGTCCCGACAATGAGCAGTTCTTC. This chain links TRBV7-9 with TRBJ2-1; D gene unclear. Germline lookup yields CDR1 SEHNR and CDR2 FQNEAQ (reference sequence). The CDR3 contains 15 residues. With 4 bases removed from V and 5 bases from J, the gap between germline ends came to 15 bases.

The CDR3 sequence: CASSKGQGAREKLFF. The CDR3 DNA is TGTGCCAGCAGTAAAGGACAGGGGGCGCGTGAAAAACTGTTTTTT. This chain joins TRBV2 and TRBJ1-4, with TRBD1 matching 11 bases. Germline loops: CDR1 SNHLY, CDR2 FYNNEI. The length of the CDR3 is 15 residues. V shed 5 bases and J 7 bases; nucleotides not matched to a gene: 6. Full variable domain (outside the CDR3, taken from reference TRBV2 and TRBJ1-4): EPEVTQTPSHQVTQMGQEVILRCVPISNHLYFYWYRQILGQKVEFLVSFYNNEISEKSEIFDDQFSVERPDGSNFTLKIRSTKLEDSAMYFCASSKGQGAREKLFFGSGTQLSVL.

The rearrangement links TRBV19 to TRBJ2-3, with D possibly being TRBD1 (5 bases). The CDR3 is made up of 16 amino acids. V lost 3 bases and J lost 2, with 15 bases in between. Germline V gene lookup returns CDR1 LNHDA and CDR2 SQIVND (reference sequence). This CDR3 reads CASSIRSDRPTDTQYF. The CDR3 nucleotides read TGTGCCAGTAGTATTCGTTCTGACAGACCCACAGATACGCAGTATTTT.

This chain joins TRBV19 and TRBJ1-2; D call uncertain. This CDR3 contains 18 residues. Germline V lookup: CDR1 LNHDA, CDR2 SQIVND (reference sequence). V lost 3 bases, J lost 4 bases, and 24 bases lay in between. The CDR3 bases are TGTGCCAGTAGTATCAGTCGAGGAATAGCCCCCGCCGGCTATGGCTACACCTTC. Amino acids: CASSISRGIAPAGYGYTF.

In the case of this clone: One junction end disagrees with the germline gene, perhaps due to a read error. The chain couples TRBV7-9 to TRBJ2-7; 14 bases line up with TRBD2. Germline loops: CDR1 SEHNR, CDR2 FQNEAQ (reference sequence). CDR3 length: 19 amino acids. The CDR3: CASSIEAETTVTGTSGRPF. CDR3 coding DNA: TGTGCCAGCAGCATAGAAGCGGAGACAACCGTAACCGGGACTAGCGGGAGACCCTTC.

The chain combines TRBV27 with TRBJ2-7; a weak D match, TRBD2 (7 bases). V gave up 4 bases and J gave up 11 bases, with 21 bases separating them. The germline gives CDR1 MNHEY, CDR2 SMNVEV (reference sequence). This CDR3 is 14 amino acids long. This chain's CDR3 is CASSSIDPGGWEYF. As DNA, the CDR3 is TGTGCCAGCAGTTCAATAGACCCGGGGGGCTGGGAGTACTTC.

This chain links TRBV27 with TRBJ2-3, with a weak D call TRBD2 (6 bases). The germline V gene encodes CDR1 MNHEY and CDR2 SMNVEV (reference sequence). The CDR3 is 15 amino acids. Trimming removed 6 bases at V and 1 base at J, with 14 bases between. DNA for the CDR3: TGTGCCAGCAGCCGAGGGCGGGGAGGCACAGATACGCAGTATTTT. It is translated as CASSRGRGGTDTQYF.

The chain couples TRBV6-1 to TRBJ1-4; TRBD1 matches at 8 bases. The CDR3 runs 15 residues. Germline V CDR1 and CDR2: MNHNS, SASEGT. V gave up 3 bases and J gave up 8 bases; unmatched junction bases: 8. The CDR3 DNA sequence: TGTGCCAGCAGTGATGGGGACAGGACTATCGAAAAACTGTTTTTT. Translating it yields CASSDGDRTIEKLFF.

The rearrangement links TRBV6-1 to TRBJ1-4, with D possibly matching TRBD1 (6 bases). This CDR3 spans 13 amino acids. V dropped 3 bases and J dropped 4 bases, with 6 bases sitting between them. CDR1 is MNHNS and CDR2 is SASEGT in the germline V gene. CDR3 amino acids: CASSDRGNEKLFF. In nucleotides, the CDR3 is TGTGCCAGCAGTGACAGGGGTAATGAAAAACTGTTTTTT.

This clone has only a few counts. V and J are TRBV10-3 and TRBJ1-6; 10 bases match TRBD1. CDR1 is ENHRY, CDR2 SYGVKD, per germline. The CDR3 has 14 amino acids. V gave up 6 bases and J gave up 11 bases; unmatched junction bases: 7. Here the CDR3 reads CAIRGTGDMTPLHF. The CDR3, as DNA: TGTGCCATCAGGGGGACAGGGGATATGACACCCCTCCACTTT.

The CDR3 DNA follows: TGTGCCAGCAGCCCACCATCCACAGGGCCAGATACGCAGTATTTT. Translating it yields CASSPPSTGPDTQYF. This chain connects TRBV7-2 to TRBJ2-3; tentative D call: TRBD1 (6 bases). CDR1 and CDR2 from the germline V gene are SGHTA and FQGNSA. The CDR3 totals 15 residues. Trimming stripped 5 bases from V and 4 bases from J, with 16 bases between.

CDR3 bases: TGCGCCAGCAGACTAGCGAGATTAGAGAACACCGGGGAGCTGTTTTTT. Protein sequence: CASRLARLENTGELFF. The chain recombines TRBV10-1 with TRBJ2-2, with 7 bases identical to TRBD2. Germline CDR1 reads WNHNN; CDR2 reads SYGVQD (reference sequence). Trimming took 6 bases from V and 1 from J; bases not matched to a gene: 8. The CDR3 runs 16 residues.

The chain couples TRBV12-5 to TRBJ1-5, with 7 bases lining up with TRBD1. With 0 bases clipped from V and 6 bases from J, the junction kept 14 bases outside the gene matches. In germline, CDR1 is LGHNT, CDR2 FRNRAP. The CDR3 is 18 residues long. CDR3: CASGLVEYERDSGQPQHF. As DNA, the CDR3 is TGTGCTAGTGGTTTGGTAGAATATGAGAGGGACAGTGGTCAGCCCCAGCATTTT.